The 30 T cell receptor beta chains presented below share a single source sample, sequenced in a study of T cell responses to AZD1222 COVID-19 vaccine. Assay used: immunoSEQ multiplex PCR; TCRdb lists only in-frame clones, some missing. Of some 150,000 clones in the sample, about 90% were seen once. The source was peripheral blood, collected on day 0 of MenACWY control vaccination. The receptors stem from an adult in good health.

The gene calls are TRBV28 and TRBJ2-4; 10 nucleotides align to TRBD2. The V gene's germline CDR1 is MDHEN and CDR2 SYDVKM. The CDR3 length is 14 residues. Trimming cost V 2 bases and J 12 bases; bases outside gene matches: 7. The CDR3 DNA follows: TGTGCCAGCAGTTTAAGCCTAGCGGGGGCCAATCAGTACTTC. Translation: CASSLSLAGANQYF. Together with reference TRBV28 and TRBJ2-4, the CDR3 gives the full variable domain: DVKVTQSSRYLVKRTGEKVFLECVQDMDHENMFWYRQDPGLGLRLIYFSYDVKMKEKGDIPEGYSVSREKKERFSLILESASTNQTSMYLCASSLSLAGANQYFGAGTRLSVL.

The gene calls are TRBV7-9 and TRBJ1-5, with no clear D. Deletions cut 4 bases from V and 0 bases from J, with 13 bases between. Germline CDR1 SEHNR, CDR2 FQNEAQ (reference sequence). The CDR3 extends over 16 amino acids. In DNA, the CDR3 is TGTGCCAGCAGCTCTCATGGGCCGTATAGCAATCAGCCCCAGCATTTT. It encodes CASSSHGPYSNQPQHF.

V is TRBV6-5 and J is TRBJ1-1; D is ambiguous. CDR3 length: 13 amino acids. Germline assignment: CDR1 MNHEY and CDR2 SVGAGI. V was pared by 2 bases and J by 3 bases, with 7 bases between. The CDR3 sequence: CASSYEGYTEAFF. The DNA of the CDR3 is TGTGCCAGCAGTTACGAAGGTTACACTGAAGCTTTCTTT.

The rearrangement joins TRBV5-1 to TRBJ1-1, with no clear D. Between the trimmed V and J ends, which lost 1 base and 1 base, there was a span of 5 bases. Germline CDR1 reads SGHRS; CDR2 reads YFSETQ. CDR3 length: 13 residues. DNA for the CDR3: TGCGCCAGCAGCTTGACGGGGAACACTGAAGCTTTCTTT. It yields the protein CASSLTGNTEAFF.

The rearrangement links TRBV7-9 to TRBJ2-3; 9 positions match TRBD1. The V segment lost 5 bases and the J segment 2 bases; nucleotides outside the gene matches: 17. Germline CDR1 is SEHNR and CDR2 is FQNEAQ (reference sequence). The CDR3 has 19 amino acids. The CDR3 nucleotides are TGTGCCAGCAGCGCCAAACGGATAACAGGGGGCGAGGCCACAGATACGCAGTATTTT. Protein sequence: CASSAKRITGGEATDTQYF.

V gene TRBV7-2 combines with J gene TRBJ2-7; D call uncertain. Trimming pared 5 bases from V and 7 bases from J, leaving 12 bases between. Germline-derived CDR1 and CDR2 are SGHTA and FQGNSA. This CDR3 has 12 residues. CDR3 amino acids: CASSVGLVEQYF. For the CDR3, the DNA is TGTGCCAGCAGCGTCGGTCTAGTGGAGCAGTACTTC.

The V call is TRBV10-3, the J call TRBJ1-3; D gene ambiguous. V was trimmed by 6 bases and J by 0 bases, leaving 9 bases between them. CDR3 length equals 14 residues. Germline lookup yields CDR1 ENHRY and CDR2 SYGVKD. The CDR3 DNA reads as TGTGCCATCAGATCGGACGCCTCTGGAAACACCATATATTTT. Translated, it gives CAIRSDASGNTIYF.

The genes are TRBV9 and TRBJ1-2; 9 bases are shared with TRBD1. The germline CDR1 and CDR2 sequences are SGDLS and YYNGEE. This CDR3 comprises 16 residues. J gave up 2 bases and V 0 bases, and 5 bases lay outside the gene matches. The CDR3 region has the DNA TGTGCCAGCAGCGTAGTAGGACAGGGGCTCAACTATGGCTACACCTTC. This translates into CASSVVGQGLNYGYTF.

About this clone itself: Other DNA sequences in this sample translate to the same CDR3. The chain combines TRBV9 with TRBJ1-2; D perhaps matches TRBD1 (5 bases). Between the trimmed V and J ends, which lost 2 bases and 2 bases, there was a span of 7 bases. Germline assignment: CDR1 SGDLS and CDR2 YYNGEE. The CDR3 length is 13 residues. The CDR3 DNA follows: TGTGCCAGCAGCGTCGACAGAAACTATGGCTACACCTTC. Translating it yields CASSVDRNYGYTF.

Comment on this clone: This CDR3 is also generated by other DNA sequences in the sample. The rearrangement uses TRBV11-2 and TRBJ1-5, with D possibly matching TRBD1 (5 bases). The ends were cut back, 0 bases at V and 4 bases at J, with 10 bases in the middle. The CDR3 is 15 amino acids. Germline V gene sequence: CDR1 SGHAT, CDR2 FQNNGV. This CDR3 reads CASSLDSGRNQPQHF. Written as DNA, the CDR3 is TGTGCCAGCAGCTTAGACTCAGGGAGGAATCAGCCCCAGCATTTT.

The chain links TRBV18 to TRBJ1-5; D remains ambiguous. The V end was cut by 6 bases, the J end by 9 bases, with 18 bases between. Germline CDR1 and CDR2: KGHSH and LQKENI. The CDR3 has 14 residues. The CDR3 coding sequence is TGTGCCAGCTCCTCAACACCAGGATCCAGGCCCCAGCATTTT. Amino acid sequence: CASSSTPGSRPQHF.

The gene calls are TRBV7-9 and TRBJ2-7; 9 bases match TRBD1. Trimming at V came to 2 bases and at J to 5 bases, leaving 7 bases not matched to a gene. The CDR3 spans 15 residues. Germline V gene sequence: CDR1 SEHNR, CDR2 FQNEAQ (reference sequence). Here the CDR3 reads CASSLYGTGSDEQYF. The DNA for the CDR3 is TGTGCCAGCAGCTTATATGGGACAGGGAGCGACGAGCAGTACTTC.

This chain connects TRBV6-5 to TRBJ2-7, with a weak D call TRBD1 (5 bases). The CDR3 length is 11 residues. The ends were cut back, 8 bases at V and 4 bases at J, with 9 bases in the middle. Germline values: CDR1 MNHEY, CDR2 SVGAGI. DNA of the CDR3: TGTGCCAGCTTTACAGGTTACGAGCAGTACTTC. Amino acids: CASFTGYEQYF.

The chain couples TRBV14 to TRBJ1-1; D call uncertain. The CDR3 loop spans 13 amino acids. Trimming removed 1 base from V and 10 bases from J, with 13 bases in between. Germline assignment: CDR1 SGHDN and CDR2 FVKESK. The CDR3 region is CASSQGPRLGAFF. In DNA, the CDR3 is TGTGCCAGCAGCCAAGGTCCTCGACTCGGAGCTTTCTTT.

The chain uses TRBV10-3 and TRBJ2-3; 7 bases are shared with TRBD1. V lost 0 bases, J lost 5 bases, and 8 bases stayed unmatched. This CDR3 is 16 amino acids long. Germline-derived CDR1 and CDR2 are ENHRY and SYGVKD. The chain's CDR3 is CAISESNRGHEDTQYF. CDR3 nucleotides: TGTGCCATCAGTGAGTCCAACAGGGGCCACGAAGATACGCAGTATTTT.

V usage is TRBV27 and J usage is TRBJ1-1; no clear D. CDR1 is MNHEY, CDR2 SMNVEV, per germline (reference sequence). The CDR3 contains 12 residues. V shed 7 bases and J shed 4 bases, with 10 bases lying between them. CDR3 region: CASKTSGTEAFF. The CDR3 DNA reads TGTGCCAGCAAAACTTCGGGCACTGAAGCTTTCTTT.

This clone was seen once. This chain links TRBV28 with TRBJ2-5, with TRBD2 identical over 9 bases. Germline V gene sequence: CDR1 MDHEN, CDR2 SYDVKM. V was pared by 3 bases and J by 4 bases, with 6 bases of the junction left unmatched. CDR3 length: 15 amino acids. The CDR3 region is CASSLAGAGGETQYF. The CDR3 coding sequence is TGTGCCAGCAGTTTGGCGGGAGCGGGAGGAGAGACCCAGTACTTC.

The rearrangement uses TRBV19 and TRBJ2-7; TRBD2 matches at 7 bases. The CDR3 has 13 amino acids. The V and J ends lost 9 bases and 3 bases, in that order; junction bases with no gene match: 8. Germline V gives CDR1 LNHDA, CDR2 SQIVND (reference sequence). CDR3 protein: CASAASGLYEQYF. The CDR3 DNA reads TGTGCCAGCGCCGCTAGCGGACTCTACGAGCAGTACTTC.

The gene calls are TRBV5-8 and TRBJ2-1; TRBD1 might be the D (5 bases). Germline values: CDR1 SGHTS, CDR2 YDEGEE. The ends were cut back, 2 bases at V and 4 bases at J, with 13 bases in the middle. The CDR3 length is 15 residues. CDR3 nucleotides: TGTGCCAGCAGCTTATGGGGCCAGGAGTACAATGAGCAGTTCTTC. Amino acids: CASSLWGQEYNEQFF.

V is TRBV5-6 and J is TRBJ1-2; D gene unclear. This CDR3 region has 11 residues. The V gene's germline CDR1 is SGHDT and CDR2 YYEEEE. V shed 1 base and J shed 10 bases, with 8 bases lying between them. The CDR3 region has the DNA TGTGCCAGCAGCTTGCTGCAGTTCTACACCTTC. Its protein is CASSLLQFYTF.

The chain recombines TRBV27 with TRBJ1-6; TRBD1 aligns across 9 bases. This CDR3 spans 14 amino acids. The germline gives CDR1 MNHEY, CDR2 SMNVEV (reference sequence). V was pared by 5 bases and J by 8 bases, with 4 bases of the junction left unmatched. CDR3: CASSPWDRDSPLHF. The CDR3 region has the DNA TGTGCCAGCAGTCCCTGGGACAGGGATTCACCCCTCCACTTT.

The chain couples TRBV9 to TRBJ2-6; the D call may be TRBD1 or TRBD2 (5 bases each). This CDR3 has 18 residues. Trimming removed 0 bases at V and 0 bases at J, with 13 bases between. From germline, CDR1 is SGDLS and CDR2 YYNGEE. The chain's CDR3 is CASSVGNTRGSGANVLTF. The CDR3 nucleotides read TGTGCCAGCAGCGTAGGGAACACTAGGGGCTCTGGGGCCAACGTCCTGACTTTC.

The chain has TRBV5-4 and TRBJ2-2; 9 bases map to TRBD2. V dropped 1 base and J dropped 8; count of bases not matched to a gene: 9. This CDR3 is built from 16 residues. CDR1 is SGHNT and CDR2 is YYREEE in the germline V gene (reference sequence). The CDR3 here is CASSLQAGGDSGELFF. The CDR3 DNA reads TGTGCCAGCAGCTTGCAAGCGGGGGGTGACTCGGGGGAGCTGTTTTTT.

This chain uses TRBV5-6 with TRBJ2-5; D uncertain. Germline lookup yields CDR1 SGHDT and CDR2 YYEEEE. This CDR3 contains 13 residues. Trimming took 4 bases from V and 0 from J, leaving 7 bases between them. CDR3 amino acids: CASSLRYQETQYF. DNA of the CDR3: TGTGCCAGCAGCCTCAGGTACCAAGAGACCCAGTACTTC.

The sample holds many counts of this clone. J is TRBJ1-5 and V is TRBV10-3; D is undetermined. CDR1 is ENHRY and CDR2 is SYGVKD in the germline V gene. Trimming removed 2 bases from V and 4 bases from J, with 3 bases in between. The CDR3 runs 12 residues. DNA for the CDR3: TGTGCCATCAGTGAGCCAAATCAGCCCCAGCATTTT. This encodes CAISEPNQPQHF.

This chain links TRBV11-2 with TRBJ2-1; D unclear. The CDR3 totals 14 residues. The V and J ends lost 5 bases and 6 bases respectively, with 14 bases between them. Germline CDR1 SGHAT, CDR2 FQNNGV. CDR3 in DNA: TGTGCCAGCAGCCTGACCACCGAATTCAATGAGCAGTTCTTC. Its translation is CASSLTTEFNEQFF.

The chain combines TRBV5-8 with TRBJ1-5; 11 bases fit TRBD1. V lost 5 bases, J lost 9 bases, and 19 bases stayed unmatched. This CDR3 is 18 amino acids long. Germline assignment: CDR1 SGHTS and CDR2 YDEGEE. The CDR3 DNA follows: TGTGCCAGCAGTCGGACAGGGGGCTGGGGGAGATCAGAAGGGCCCCAGCATTTT. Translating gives CASSRTGGWGRSEGPQHF.

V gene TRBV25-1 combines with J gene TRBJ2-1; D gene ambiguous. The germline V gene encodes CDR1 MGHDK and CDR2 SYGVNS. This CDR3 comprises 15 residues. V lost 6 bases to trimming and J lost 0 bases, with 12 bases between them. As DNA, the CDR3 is TGTGCCAGCAGCAACATCGTCCGCTCCTACAATGAGCAGTTCTTC. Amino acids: CASSNIVRSYNEQFF.

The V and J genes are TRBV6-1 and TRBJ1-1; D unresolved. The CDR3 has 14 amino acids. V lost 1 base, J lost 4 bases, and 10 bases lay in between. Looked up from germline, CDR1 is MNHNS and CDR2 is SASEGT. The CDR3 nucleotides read TGTGCCAGCAGTGAAGGCCGGGCGCGCACTGAAGCTTTCTTT. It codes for CASSEGRARTEAFF.

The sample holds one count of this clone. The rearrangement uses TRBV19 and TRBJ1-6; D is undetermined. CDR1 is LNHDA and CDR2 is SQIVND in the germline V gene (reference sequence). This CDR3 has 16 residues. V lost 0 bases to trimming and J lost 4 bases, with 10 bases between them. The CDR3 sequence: CASSIDGFSYNSPLHF. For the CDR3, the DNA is TGTGCCAGTAGTATAGACGGTTTCTCTTATAATTCACCCCTCCACTTT.